This TCR beta chain appears in the sequencing data of a study of T cell responses to AZD1222 COVID-19 vaccine. The data were produced by immunoSEQ multiplex PCR, yet TCRdb's version contains in-frame clones alone and is incomplete. Seen here are 150,000 or so clones, about 92% observed once, and the top ten hold approximately 2.5%. About this clone itself: The antigen remains unidentified.

Study-wide findings and caveats: Just a handful of AZD1222 recipients tested seropositive at baseline.

This CDR3 spans 14 amino acids. V was pared by 5 bases and J by 4 bases, with 14 bases between. Germline V gene data show CDR1 as LNHDA and CDR2 as SQIVND (reference sequence). The receptor's source is an adult in good health. The source was peripheral blood, collected on day 0 of AZD1222 vaccination. The rearrangement joins TRBV19 to TRBJ1-2; tentatively, D is TRBD1 (5 bases). The CDR3: CASSPSGTGYGYTF. In DNA, the CDR3 is TGTGCCAGTAGTCCCTCGGGGACGGGCTATGGCTACACCTTC. Full variable domain (remainder filled in from reference TRBV19 and TRBJ1-2): DGGITQSPKYLFRKEGQNVTLSCEQNLNHDAMYWYRQDPGQGLRLIYYSQIVNDFQKGDIAEGYSVSREKKESFPLTVTSAQKNPTAFYLCASSPSGTGYGYTFGSGTRLTVV.